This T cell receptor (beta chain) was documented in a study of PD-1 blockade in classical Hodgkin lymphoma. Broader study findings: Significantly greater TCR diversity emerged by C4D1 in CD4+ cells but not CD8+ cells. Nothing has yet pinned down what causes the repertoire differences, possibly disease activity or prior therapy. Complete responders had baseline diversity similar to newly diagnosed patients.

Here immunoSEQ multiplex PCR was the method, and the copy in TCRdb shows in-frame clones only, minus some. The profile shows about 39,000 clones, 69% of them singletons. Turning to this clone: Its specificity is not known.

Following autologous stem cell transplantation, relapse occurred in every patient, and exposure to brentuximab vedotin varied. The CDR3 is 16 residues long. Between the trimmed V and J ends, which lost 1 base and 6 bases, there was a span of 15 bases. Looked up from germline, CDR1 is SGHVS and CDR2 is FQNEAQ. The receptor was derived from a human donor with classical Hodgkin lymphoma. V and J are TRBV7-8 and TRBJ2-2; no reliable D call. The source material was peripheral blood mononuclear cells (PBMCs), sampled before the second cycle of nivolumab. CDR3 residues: CASSLVSRSDPGELFF. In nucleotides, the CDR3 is TGTGCCAGCAGCTTAGTCTCTCGGAGCGACCCCGGGGAGCTGTTTTTT.